These 29 T cell receptor beta chains were sequenced from one sample in a study of tumor and adjacent non-tumor tissue in lung cancer. TCRbeta libraries were built with three rounds of nested PCR, modified from ARM-PCR. Using its own MiXCR run on the multiplex PCR reads, TCRdb lists one record per CDR3 protein. The table includes 60,000 to 90,000 distinct CDR3 sequences, roughly 73% detected once. The template was RNA from unsorted bulk tissue. The sample taken for sequencing was lung tumor tissue. All receptors come from a woman aged 50 to 60 with non-small cell lung cancer.

CDR3 sequence reads: CAIRRSTSLVGVSTGELFF. CDR3 bases: TGTGCCATCAGGCGGTCCACAAGTCTAGTGGGAGTTAGCACCGGGGAGCTGTTTTTT. This chain joins TRBV10-3 and TRBJ2-2; tentative D call: TRBD2 (5 bases). The CDR3 loop spans 19 amino acids. Trimming removed 6 bases at V and 4 bases at J, with 27 bases between. Germline-derived CDR1 and CDR2 are ENHRY and SYGVKD.

In regard to this clonotype: One end of the junction is discordant with germline, which a read error may explain. This rearrangement joins TRBV11-1 to TRBJ2-5; D is perhaps TRBD1 (6 bases). Germline values: CDR1 SGHAT, CDR2 FQDESV (reference sequence). The CDR3 is 12 residues long. The CDR3, as DNA: TGTGCCGGCAGCCCGACGGGACATGGCCAGTACTTC. Its translation is CAGSPTGHGQYF.

Concerning this clonotype itself: With a much larger clone just one base away, this may be a read error. This chain uses TRBV2 with TRBJ1-2, with D possibly matching TRBD1 (5 bases). Germline lookup yields CDR1 SNHLY and CDR2 FYNNEI. The CDR3 consists of 14 residues. The CDR3 spells CANSGQGSLYGYTF. Here the CDR3 DNA reads TGTGCCAACAGTGGTCAGGGATCCCTATATGGCTACACCTTC. The full variable domain, in which reference TRBV2 and TRBJ1-2 provide the parts outside the CDR3, is EPEVTQTPSHQVTQMGQEVILRCVPISNHLYFYWYRQILGQKVEFLVSFYNNEISEKSEIFDDQFSVERPDGSNFTLKIRSTKLEDSAMYFCANSGQGSLYGYTFGSGTRLTVV.

Of note for this clonotype: The conserved phenylalanine or tryptophan is not found at the CDR3 terminus, so this likely reflects a read error. The V call is TRBV6-5, the J call TRBJ1-6, with D uncertain. The ends were cut back, 4 bases at V and 9 bases at J, with 13 bases in the middle. This CDR3 region has 14 residues. Germline values: CDR1 MNHEY, CDR2 SVGAGI. CDR3 DNA sequence: TGTGCCAGCAGTTCTCAAATAGCAAGTTCACCCCTCCACTAT. This gives the protein CASSSQIASSPLHY.

Concerning this clonotype: At one boundary the junction diverges from the germline segment, which might be a read error. The chain combines TRBV6-1 with TRBJ2-7; D call uncertain. Germline assignment: CDR1 MNHNS and CDR2 SASEGT. The CDR3 runs 12 residues. Written as DNA, the CDR3 is TGTGCTAGCATCAGCAGCTCCTACGAGCAGTACTTC. This sequence encodes CASISSSYEQYF.

This sequence joins TRBV5-6 and TRBJ1-2; no clear D. The germline V gene has CDR1 SGHDT and CDR2 YYEEEE. V lost 5 bases to trimming and J lost 4 bases, with 24 bases between them. This CDR3 comprises 17 residues. This CDR3 is CASSPAGFRSSIYGYTF. The CDR3 nucleotides read TGTGCCAGCAGTCCGGCAGGATTCAGGTCCTCTATCTATGGCTACACCTTC.

Concerning this clonotype itself: This may be a read error, as it is one base from a much larger clone. The rearrangement joins TRBV5-1 to TRBJ2-1; weak D call: TRBD2 (5 bases). Germline V gives CDR1 SGHRS, CDR2 YFSETQ. The V and J ends lost 6 bases and 12 bases respectively, with 19 bases between them. The CDR3 sequence is 13 residues long. In nucleotides, the CDR3 is TGCGCCAGCAAAGCAACCGGGGATGGAGCGCAGTTCTTC. Protein product: CASKATGDGAQFF.

Note on this clonotype: This may come from a read error, since a much larger clone is one base off. The CDR3 ends on some other residue instead of the conserved phenylalanine or tryptophan, so this is likely a read error. The chain combines TRBV28 with TRBJ1-2; tentatively, D is TRBD1 (6 bases). The V and J ends lost 3 bases and 8 bases respectively, with 16 bases between them. CDR1 and CDR2 from the germline V gene are MDHEN and SYDVKM. This CDR3 contains 14 residues. As DNA, the CDR3 is TGTGCCAGCAGTTTCAGCAGGGGAGGACGCGGCTACACCGTC. This gives the protein CASSFSRGGRGYTV.

A single count supports this clonotype. A single base separates this from a much larger clone, so it may be a read error. The chain uses TRBV19 and TRBJ2-1; no reliable D call. Trimming stripped 6 bases from V and 9 bases from J, with 18 bases between. There are 14 residues in the CDR3. Germline V gene sequence: CDR1 LNHDA, CDR2 SQIVND (reference sequence). CDR3 sequence (DNA): TGTGCCAGTAGAGGGTACTCAGAGACCGGTGAGCAGTTCTTC. Translation gives CASRGYSETGEQFF.

A word on this clonotype: A read error may account for a junction end that differs from germline. This chain joins TRBV6-5 and TRBJ1-1; 9 nucleotides agree with TRBD1. CDR3 length: 15 amino acids. Germline values: CDR1 MNHEY, CDR2 SVGAGI. CDR3 region: CVSSPPPGQGPEAFF. CDR3 DNA: TGTGTCAGCAGTCCACCCCCGGGACAGGGACCTGAAGCTTTCTTT.

Only one count was recorded for this clonotype. This likely comes from a read error, as the CDR3 has no conserved phenylalanine or tryptophan at its end. This chain connects TRBV29-1 to TRBJ2-2; possibly TRBD1 or TRBD2 for D (5 bases each). CDR3 length: 15 residues. Germline V gene sequence: CDR1 SQVTM, CDR2 ANQGSEA. CDR3 nucleotide sequence: TGCAGCGCTCGTCCCTCTCTCGCGAACACCGGGGACCTGTTTTTA. Protein: CSARPSLANTGDLFL.

To note about this clonotype: A much larger clone differs by one base, so this may be a read error. This chain connects TRBV10-3 to TRBJ2-5; a weak D match, TRBD2 (6 bases). Trimming cost V 11 bases and J 4 bases, with 20 bases left between them. This CDR3 comprises 14 residues. Germline V gene data show CDR1 as ENHRY and CDR2 as SYGVKD. This chain's CDR3 is CAAAVGQGGETQYF. The CDR3 DNA reads as TGTGCCGCCGCCGTCGGCCAGGGAGGAGAGACCCAGTACTTC.

As regards this clonotype: This may stem from a read error, because a much larger clone lies one nucleotide away. The chain is built from TRBV28 and TRBJ2-7; 13 bases line up with TRBD2. CDR3 size: 16 residues. CDR1 MDHEN and CDR2 SYDVKM come from the germline V gene. The CDR3 bases are TGTGCCGGCAGTTCCACAGGACTAGCGGGAGCCTACGAGCAGTACTTC. This sequence encodes CAGSSTGLAGAYEQYF.

As regards this clonotype: The CDR3 ends on some other residue instead of the conserved phenylalanine or tryptophan, so this is likely a read error. The DNA is omitted, as the CDR3 cannot be located on it reliably, and the CDR3 follows TCRdb's listing. CDR3 protein: CAWSSGGYEQLL. The chain combines TRBV30 with TRBJ2-1; TRBD1 reflects the table's D call only, with no check against the DNA. With termini counted, the CDR3 has 12 amino acids. Looked up from germline, CDR1 is GTSNPN and CDR2 is SVGIG (reference sequence).

About this clonotype itself: A read error may produce the germline difference seen at one junction end. The chain recombines TRBV30 with TRBJ2-2; D tentatively reads TRBD1 or TRBD2 (6 bases each). The germline V gene encodes CDR1 GTSNPN and CDR2 SVGIG (reference sequence). This CDR3 is built from 13 residues. CDR3 bases: TGTGCCTGGACTATAAGGGGGGACGGGAAGCTGTTTTTT. As protein: CAWTIRGDGKLFF.

This clonotype was seen many times. The chain links TRBV28 to TRBJ2-5; D call uncertain. CDR3 size: 14 residues. Germline CDR1 reads MDHEN; CDR2 reads SYDVKM. Trimming took 3 bases from V and 2 from J, leaving 10 bases between them. The CDR3 nucleotides are TGTGCCAGCAGTTTTGGACGGCTTCAAGAGACCCAGTACTTC. It yields the protein CASSFGRLQETQYF. Looking up the rest from reference TRBV28 and TRBJ2-5 gives the full variable domain: DVKVTQSSRYLVKRTGEKVFLECVQDMDHENMFWYRQDPGLGLRLIYFSYDVKMKEKGDIPEGYSVSREKKERFSLILESASTNQTSMYLCASSFGRLQETQYFGPGTRLLVL.

The CDR3, as DNA: TGTGCCCGTAGCCTATGGGCCCGGGGGGACGGTTACGAGCAGTACTTC. Encoded protein: CARSLWARGDGYEQYF. This chain connects TRBV6-5 to TRBJ2-7, with 7 bases lining up with TRBD2. J lost 4 bases, V lost 11 bases, and 20 bases had no gene match. The germline V gene has CDR1 MNHEY and CDR2 SVGAGI. The CDR3 is made up of 16 amino acids.

To note about this clonotype: This may be a read error, as it is one base from a much larger clone. The chain recombines TRBV7-8 with TRBJ2-1, with 8 bases aligning to TRBD2. Germline CDR1 SGHVS, CDR2 FQNEAQ. The CDR3 is made up of 17 amino acids. As DNA, the CDR3 is TGTGCCAGCAGCTTGGCTTCCCGGGGACTAGGCTACAGTGAGCAGTTCTTC. Translating gives CASSLASRGLGYSEQFF.

This clonotype has only one observation. A read error is likely, as this CDR3 ends without the conserved phenylalanine or tryptophan. The DNA is omitted, as the CDR3 cannot be located on it reliably, and the CDR3 follows TCRdb's listing. V is TRBV29-1 and J is TRBJ2-3; TRBD1, the table's D call, was not compared with the DNA. Germline V gene data show CDR1 as SQVTM and CDR2 as ANQGSEA. Both ends counted, the CDR3 spans 12 residues. The CDR3 spells CSVLTGSDTRYL.

Points on this clonotype: One end of the junction is discordant with germline, which a read error may explain. The V gene is TRBV4-2, the J gene TRBJ2-6; perhaps TRBD1 as D (5 bases). The CDR3 is 15 residues long. Germline CDR1 reads LGHNA; CDR2 reads YNFKEQ. CDR3 coding DNA: TGTGCCAGCAGCCTCAGTCGCTCTGGGGCTAACGTCCTGAGTTTC. Protein: CASSLSRSGANVLSF.

This clonotype occurred many times. Here the CDR3 reads CSYQGQHGEQFF. The CDR3 coding sequence is TGCAGTTACCAAGGCCAGCACGGTGAGCAGTTCTTC. The chain carries TRBV20-1 and TRBJ2-1; D unresolved. V was shortened by 8 bases and J by 9 bases, with 17 bases between the two germline ends. There are 12 residues in the CDR3. In germline, CDR1 is DFQATT, CDR2 SNEGSKA (reference sequence).

This clonotype has at least ten counts. The rearrangement links TRBV12-5 to TRBJ2-5; D is uncertain. V was pared by 2 bases and J by 2 bases, with 6 bases between. Germline V gene sequence: CDR1 LGHNT, CDR2 FRNRAP. The CDR3 consists of 13 residues. The CDR3 region is CASGLSEQETQYF. The CDR3 DNA sequence: TGTGCTAGTGGTTTGTCAGAGCAAGAGACCCAGTACTTC.

Regarding this clonotype: No conserved phenylalanine or tryptophan is present at the end of the CDR3, so a read error is the likely explanation. The J gene is TRBJ2-3, the V gene TRBV4-2; TRBD2 is a possible D gene (7 bases). The CDR3 extends over 15 amino acids. Germline V gene lookup returns CDR1 LGHNA and CDR2 YNFKEQ. Here the CDR3 reads CASSLEGGGTDTQYL. DNA for the CDR3: TGTGCCAGCAGCCTAGAAGGGGGGGGCACAGATACACAGTATCTT.

Concerning this clonotype: Since a much larger clone is just one base distant, this may be a read error. The V and J genes are TRBV20-1 and TRBJ2-3; 13 bases match TRBD2. This CDR3 is built from 17 residues. CDR1 is DFQATT and CDR2 is SNEGSKA in the germline V gene (reference sequence). V lost 6 bases and J lost 0; bases outside the gene matches: 9. CDR3 amino acids: CSAVGTSGDASTDTQYF. DNA for the CDR3: TGCAGTGCCGTAGGGACTAGCGGGGACGCTAGCACAGATACGCAGTATTTT.

Notes on this clonotype: The CDR3 does not close with the conserved phenylalanine or tryptophan, likely indicating a read error. V is TRBV10-3 and J is TRBJ2-2, with 7 bases lining up with TRBD2. The CDR3 length is 14 residues. Germline lookup yields CDR1 ENHRY and CDR2 SYGVKD. In DNA, the CDR3 is TGTACCATCTGGGGGGGGGTTTACACCGGGGAGCTGTTTATT. As protein: CTIWGGVYTGELFI.

Concerning this clonotype itself: The final CDR3 position lacks the conserved phenylalanine or tryptophan, pointing to a likely read error. The V and J genes are TRBV12-3 or TRBV12-4 and TRBJ2-5, with D perhaps TRBD2 (6 bases). Trimming cost V 6 bases and J 5 bases, with 16 bases left between them. This CDR3 is 14 amino acids long. CDR3 residues: CASSLPGTHETQYL. DNA for the CDR3: TGTGCCAGCAGCTTACCCGGGACTCATGAGACCCAGTACCTC.

This chain links TRBV4-1 with TRBJ2-2; no firm D call. Deletions cut 10 bases from V and 5 bases from J, with 17 bases between. Germline lookup yields CDR1 MGHRA and CDR2 YSYEKL. CDR3 length: 14 amino acids. The CDR3 DNA reads TGCGCCACTAGAGGAGTGGGGAAGACCGGGGAGCTGTTTTTT. Protein: CATRGVGKTGELFF.

On this clonotype: The CDR3 does not close with the conserved phenylalanine or tryptophan, likely indicating a read error. This chain connects TRBV28 to TRBJ2-1, with 12 bases fitting TRBD2. Germline V CDR1 and CDR2: MDHEN, SYDVKM. This CDR3 comprises 13 residues. J lost 8 bases, V lost 9 bases, and 5 bases had no gene match. The CDR3 sequence: CASGLAGTYEQFL. As DNA, the CDR3 is TGTGCCAGTGGACTAGCGGGAACCTATGAGCAGTTCTTA.

About this clonotype: A much larger clone sits a single nucleotide away, making a read error possible. The rearrangement uses TRBV30 and TRBJ1-5; D may be TRBD1 (6 bases). This CDR3 spans 14 amino acids. The germline V gene encodes CDR1 GTSNPN and CDR2 SVGIG (reference sequence). The CDR3 nucleotides read TGTGCCTGGAGCGCCCGGGACAAAAATCAGTCCCAGCATTTT. Amino acid sequence: CAWSARDKNQSQHF.